This is a list of T cell receptor beta chains from one sample in a study of blood T cell repertoires in COVID-19. The data were produced by immunoSEQ multiplex PCR, yet TCRdb's version contains in-frame clones alone and is incomplete. The table records 350,000 to 500,000 clones, 70% to 90% of them present only once. Sequencing was carried out using peripheral blood. All receptors come from a man aged 18 to 29 with COVID-19, enrolled during active disease. Each CDR3 is given with its conserved first and last residue. The D gene is left open where the match is weak. Clone sizes are given selectively: once, few, many, or a class where the clone is expanded.

NA	TRBV7-9	TRBJ2-1	NA	TGTGCCACACGGCGGGGCAATGAGCAGTTCTTC	CATRRGNEQFF
NA	TRBV5-4	TRBJ2-1	once	TGTGCCAGCAGCTTTACAGGGTGGGACAATGAGCAGTTCTTC	CASSFTGWDNEQFF
NA	TRBV6-5	TRBJ2-7	NA	TGTGCCAGCAGGGGTAACACAGGTGTCGAGCAGTACTTC	CASRGNTGVEQYF
TRBD1	TRBV30	TRBJ1-1	once	TGTGCCTGGGAGACAGGGAGAGGGACTGAAGCTTTCTTT	CAWETGRGTEAFF
NA	TRBV7-9	TRBJ2-5	NA	TGTGCCAGCAGCCTGCAGGGGCGACGGGAGACCCAGTACTTC	CASSLQGRRETQYF
NA	TRBV18	TRBJ2-3	NA	TGTGCCAGCTCCCCCGCGTTACTGAGTGGTAAAGCGCAGTATTTT	CASSPALLSGKAQYF
NA	TRBV5-1	TRBJ2-3	NA	TGCGCCAGCAGCTTGGGGACAAGAGATACGCAGTATTTT	CASSLGTRDTQYF
TRBD1	TRBV19	TRBJ1-5	NA	TGTGCCAGTAGAAACACCATGACAGGGATGAGTCAGCCCCAGCATTTT	CASRNTMTGMSQPQHF
NA	TRBV4-1	TRBJ2-5	once	TGCGCCAGCAGCCAACGAGAGACCCAGTACTTC	CASSQRETQYF
TRBD1	TRBV10-1	TRBJ1-6	NA	TGCGCCAGCAGTGAAAAGACAGGGCGTCAGCCCCTCCACTTT	CASSEKTGRQPLHF
NA	TRBV5-8	TRBJ2-7	NA	TGTGCCAGCAACATCGCGGTAATCTGGGGGCGGTACGAGCAGTACTTC	CASNIAVIWGRYEQYF
NA	TRBV5-6	TRBJ2-1	NA	TGTGCCAGCAGCTTGGGCGGGAATGAGCAGTTCTTC	CASSLGGNEQFF
TRBD2	TRBV19	TRBJ2-3	NA	TGTGCCAGTAGGCCACTAGCGGGAAGCACAGATACGCAGTATTTT	CASRPLAGSTDTQYF
NA	TRBV19	TRBJ1-1	NA	TGTGCCAGTAGACTCCCCGGGGGGGCCCTGAACACTGAAGCTTTCTTT	CASRLPGGALNTEAFF
NA	TRBV2	TRBJ2-2	NA	TGTGCCAGCACACGTAGCCTAAACACCGGGGAGCTGTTTTTT	CASTRSLNTGELFF
TRBD1	TRBV6-5	TRBJ2-7	NA	TGTGCCAGCAGTCGGGGACAGTCTTGGGAGCAGTACTTC	CASSRGQSWEQYF
NA	TRBV20-1	TRBJ1-5	NA	TGCAGTGCTAGTGCACAGCCCCAGCATTTT	CSASAQPQHF
NA	TRBV2	TRBJ2-3	NA	TGTGCCAGCAGTGTTATAGTCACAGATACGCAGTATTTT	CASSVIVTDTQYF
NA	TRBV6-5	TRBJ1-2	once	TGTGCCAGCAGCGGACAGCTTTATGGCTACACCTTC	CASSGQLYGYTF
NA	TRBV25-1	TRBJ1-5	NA	TGTGCCAGCAGTGGACTAAATCAGCCCCAGCATTTT	CASSGLNQPQHF
TRBD1	TRBV5-6	TRBJ1-5	many	TGTGCCAGCAGCGGGAGGCACACAGGGGGAAGCAATCAGCCCCAGCATTTT	CASSGRHTGGSNQPQHF
TRBD2	TRBV7-8	TRBJ2-7	NA	TGTGCCAGCAGCCCTGGGACTAGCGGGAGTTACGAGCAGTACTTC	CASSPGTSGSYEQYF
NA	TRBV2	TRBJ1-2	once	TGTGCCAGCAGTAGACAGGATACAAACTATGGCTACACCTTC	CASSRQDTNYGYTF
NA	TRBV19	TRBJ2-3	NA	TGTGCCAGTAGTATTAGGGAGGGCACAGATACGCAGTATTTT	CASSIREGTDTQYF
TRBD1	TRBV7-9	TRBJ2-2	once	TGTGCCAGCAGCTTTACACAGGGGGCCTCGAACACCGGGGAGCTGTTTTTT	CASSFTQGASNTGELFF
TRBD1	TRBV5-4	TRBJ1-1	NA	TGTGCCAGCAGCTCGAACAACAGGGGAGGTGCTGAAGCTTTCTTT	CASSSNNRGGAEAFF
NA	TRBV7-9	TRBJ2-6	NA	TGTGCCAGCAGCTCGTCTGGGGCCAACGTCCTGACTTTC	CASSSSGANVLTF
NA	TRBV11-3	TRBJ2-1	NA	TGTGCCAGCAGCACTAGCTCCTACAATGAGCAGTTCTTC	CASSTSSYNEQFF
TRBD2	TRBV9	TRBJ2-1	NA	TGTGCCAGCAGCGTCGGACTAGCGGGGCACAATGAGCAGTTCTTC	CASSVGLAGHNEQFF
NA	TRBV15	TRBJ2-1	NA	TGTGCCACCAGCAGGGAAGGACTTGCCTACAATGAGCAGTTCTTC	CATSREGLAYNEQFF
TRBD1	TRBV7-9	TRBJ1-2	NA	TGTGCCAGCAGCTTAGGGACCAGGACAGGGGGCGGCTACACCTTC	CASSLGTRTGGGYTF
NA	TRBV21-1	TRBJ2-3	NA	TGTGCCAGCAGCAAACTACCGGGACTAGCTGGGCCAGATACGCAGTATTTT	CASSKLPGLAGPDTQYF
TRBD2	TRBV19	TRBJ2-7	NA	TGTGCCAGTAGGTTCGCTAGCGGATCCTACGAGCAGTACTTC	CASRFASGSYEQYF
NA	TRBV3-1/TRBV3-2	TRBJ1-2	NA	TGTGCCAGCAGCCAAGTCGAGTTCTATGGCTACACCTTC	CASSQVEFYGYTF
NA	TRBV19	TRBJ2-3	NA	TGTGCCAGTAGTCTTTCCCAGGCTAGCGGCACAGATACGCAGTATTTT	CASSLSQASGTDTQYF
NA	TRBV19	TRBJ2-3	NA	TGTGCCAGTAGTATGGGACTAACAGGGGGAACCACAGATACGCAGTATTTT	CASSMGLTGGTTDTQYF
TRBD2	TRBV5-4	TRBJ2-7	few	TGTGCCAGCACCCAAGGACTAGCGGGAGTTGGCGAGCAGTACTTC	CASTQGLAGVGEQYF
NA	TRBV11-2	TRBJ2-1	NA	TGTGCCAGCAGCCCCGAGGCCAGGGCCTACAATGAGCAGTTCTTC	CASSPEARAYNEQFF
TRBD2	TRBV12-5	TRBJ2-3	once	TGTGCTAGTGGTTTGTATCTAGCGGGGGTGACAGATACGCAGTATTTT	CASGLYLAGVTDTQYF
NA	TRBV19	TRBJ1-5	NA	TGTGCCAGTACCCTATCGCCCGGGGAACAGCCCCAGCATTTT	CASTLSPGEQPQHF
TRBD2	TRBV5-1	TRBJ2-7	NA	TGCGCCAGCAGCTTGGACGGGAGGGGATACTACGAGCAGTACTTC	CASSLDGRGYYEQYF